This entry concerns a single T cell receptor (beta chain). This sample stems from a study of control samples from healthy donors and cancer patients. Germline CDR1 GTSNPN, CDR2 SVGIG (reference sequence). The CDR3 is made up of 12 amino acids. With 0 bases removed from V and 5 bases from J, the gap between germline ends came to 7 bases. Some clones are missing from TCRdb's copy, which holds only in-frame ones; the method was immunoSEQ multiplex PCR. The table records more than 100,000 clones, more than 85% of them present only once. This TCR was sampled from a man in his 60s with lung cancer. The rearrangement uses TRBV30 and TRBJ1-1, with D maybe TRBD1 (6 bases). Sequencing used PBMCs. This CDR3 is CAWSVGGTEAFF. The CDR3 DNA is TGTGCCTGGAGTGTAGGGGGAACTGAAGCTTTCTTT.